A selection of T cell receptor beta chains follows, all from one sample in a study of CD8+ T cells in alopecia areata. Profiling relied on immunoSEQ multiplex PCR, and the TCRdb table lists in-frame clones only, not all of them. The table shows some 110,000 clones, with roughly two thirds occurring only once. The sequenced sample was CD4+ T cells sorted from blood. These receptors were obtained from a human donor in good health. The CDR3 runs from the conserved cysteine through the conserved F or W. D genes are given only for firm matches. The size entry is marked missing in some rows and otherwise reads once, few, many or a size class.

d_call: .; j_call: TRBJ2-7; clone_size: .; v_call: TRBV7-9; cdr3_aa: CASRGGRRAYEQYF; cdr3_nt: TGTGCCAGCAGGGGGGGAAGACGGGCCTACGAGCAGTACTTC
d_call: TRBD1; j_call: TRBJ1-4; clone_size: .; v_call: TRBV6-5; cdr3_aa: CASSTGGGLEKLFF; cdr3_nt: TGTGCCAGCAGCACAGGGGGTGGTTTGGAAAAACTGTTTTTT
d_call: .; j_call: TRBJ1-5; clone_size: .; v_call: TRBV6-5; cdr3_aa: CASRRDSNQPQHF; cdr3_nt: TGTGCCAGCAGGAGGGATAGCAATCAGCCCCAGCATTTT
d_call: .; j_call: TRBJ2-2; clone_size: few; v_call: TRBV2; cdr3_aa: CASIEQANTGELFF; cdr3_nt: TGTGCCAGCATTGAACAGGCTAACACCGGGGAGCTGTTTTTT
d_call: .; j_call: TRBJ1-2; clone_size: .; v_call: TRBV29-1; cdr3_aa: CSVRRASLYGYTF; cdr3_nt: TGCAGCGTGCGCAGGGCGAGTCTCTATGGCTACACCTTC
d_call: .; j_call: TRBJ1-4; clone_size: .; v_call: TRBV4-2; cdr3_aa: CASSARAANEKLFF; cdr3_nt: TGTGCCAGCAGCGCCCGGGCCGCTAATGAAAAACTGTTTTTT
d_call: .; j_call: TRBJ1-1; clone_size: .; v_call: TRBV7-2; cdr3_aa: CASSPAPRSNTEAFF; cdr3_nt: TGTGCCAGCAGCCCAGCCCCAAGAAGTAACACTGAAGCTTTCTTT
d_call: .; j_call: TRBJ1-5; clone_size: .; v_call: TRBV7-9; cdr3_aa: CASSSPTVDQPQHF; cdr3_nt: TGTGCCAGCAGCTCCCCGACAGTAGATCAGCCCCAGCATTTT
d_call: .; j_call: TRBJ1-1; clone_size: .; v_call: TRBV29-1; cdr3_aa: CSVLRNTEAFF; cdr3_nt: TGCAGCGTTCTTCGAAACACTGAAGCTTTCTTT
d_call: TRBD2; j_call: TRBJ2-7; clone_size: .; v_call: TRBV6-1; cdr3_aa: CASSARTSGSYEQYF; cdr3_nt: TGTGCCAGCAGTGCAAGGACTAGCGGTTCCTACGAGCAGTACTTC
d_call: TRBD2; j_call: TRBJ2-1; clone_size: once; v_call: TRBV2; cdr3_aa: CASTYGGSVGEQFF; cdr3_nt: TGTGCCAGCACCTACGGGGGGTCAGTCGGTGAGCAGTTCTTC
d_call: .; j_call: TRBJ1-4; clone_size: .; v_call: TRBV4-1; cdr3_aa: CASSQVQQGAEEKLFF; cdr3_nt: TGCGCCAGCAGCCAAGTGCAACAGGGAGCAGAAGAAAAACTGTTTTTT
d_call: TRBD2; j_call: TRBJ2-5; clone_size: .; v_call: TRBV29-1; cdr3_aa: CSAVGRAGALETQYF; cdr3_nt: TGCAGCGCAGTTGGAAGAGCGGGGGCCTTAGAGACCCAGTACTTC
d_call: .; j_call: TRBJ2-5; clone_size: few; v_call: TRBV29-1; cdr3_aa: CSVEEGSQTQYF; cdr3_nt: TGCAGCGTTGAAGAAGGCAGCCAGACCCAGTACTTC
d_call: .; j_call: TRBJ2-7; clone_size: .; v_call: TRBV30; cdr3_aa: CAWSGTLSEQYF; cdr3_nt: TGTGCCTGGAGTGGGACCTTGTCTGAGCAGTACTTC
d_call: .; j_call: TRBJ2-5; clone_size: .; v_call: TRBV29-1; cdr3_aa: CSVEDREETQYF; cdr3_nt: TGCAGCGTTGAAGATCGGGAAGAGACCCAGTACTTC
d_call: TRBD1; j_call: TRBJ1-5; clone_size: .; v_call: TRBV19; cdr3_aa: CASRTGEFQPQHF; cdr3_nt: TGTGCCAGTCGGACAGGGGAGTTTCAGCCCCAGCATTTT
d_call: TRBD1; j_call: TRBJ1-3; clone_size: .; v_call: TRBV28; cdr3_aa: CASSVGTAIAGNTIYF; cdr3_nt: TGTGCCAGCAGCGTAGGGACAGCCATCGCAGGAAACACCATATATTTT
d_call: .; j_call: TRBJ2-5; clone_size: few; v_call: TRBV2; cdr3_aa: CASSDSTSRRETQYF; cdr3_nt: TGTGCCAGCAGTGATTCGACTAGTAGAAGAGAGACCCAGTACTTC
d_call: .; j_call: TRBJ2-5; clone_size: few; v_call: TRBV4-1; cdr3_aa: CASSQVANNQETQYF; cdr3_nt: TGCGCCAGCAGCCAAGTGGCGAATAATCAAGAGACCCAGTACTTC
d_call: .; j_call: TRBJ1-2; clone_size: .; v_call: TRBV2; cdr3_aa: CASSPDGGYGYTF; cdr3_nt: TGTGCCAGCAGTCCCGACGGGGGCTATGGCTACACCTTC
d_call: .; j_call: TRBJ1-1; clone_size: .; v_call: TRBV5-1; cdr3_aa: CASSEGANTEAFF; cdr3_nt: TGCGCCAGCAGTGAAGGGGCGAACACTGAAGCTTTCTTT
d_call: .; j_call: TRBJ2-1; clone_size: .; v_call: TRBV29-1; cdr3_aa: CSVDTPRRGGFSYNEQFF; cdr3_nt: TGCAGCGTTGACACCCCGAGGCGTGGGGGCTTTAGCTACAATGAGCAGTTCTTC
d_call: TRBD2; j_call: TRBJ2-5; clone_size: few; v_call: TRBV6-5; cdr3_aa: CASSSYRGLAQETQYF; cdr3_nt: TGTGCCAGCAGTTCCTACCGCGGACTAGCCCAAGAGACCCAGTACTTC
d_call: .; j_call: TRBJ1-2; clone_size: .; v_call: TRBV15; cdr3_aa: CATSRDKDIGYTF; cdr3_nt: TGTGCCACCAGCAGAGATAAGGACATTGGCTACACCTTC
d_call: TRBD1; j_call: TRBJ2-3; clone_size: few; v_call: TRBV11-3; cdr3_aa: CASSPHTRQGATDTQYF; cdr3_nt: TGTGCCAGCAGCCCCCACACTCGACAGGGGGCCACAGATACGCAGTATTTT
d_call: TRBD1; j_call: TRBJ1-5; clone_size: .; v_call: TRBV5-1; cdr3_aa: CASSFDGQGNQPQHF; cdr3_nt: TGCGCCAGCAGCTTCGATGGACAGGGAAATCAGCCCCAGCATTTT
d_call: .; j_call: TRBJ1-1; clone_size: few; v_call: TRBV18; cdr3_aa: CASSLTLTGNTEAFF; cdr3_nt: TGTGCCAGCTCACTAACCCTAACAGGGAACACTGAAGCTTTCTTT
d_call: .; j_call: TRBJ1-2; clone_size: .; v_call: TRBV7-9; cdr3_aa: CASSLVPGGYTF; cdr3_nt: TGTGCCAGCAGCTTAGTCCCCGGCGGCTACACCTTC
d_call: .; j_call: TRBJ2-7; clone_size: .; v_call: TRBV16; cdr3_aa: CASSPNYEQYF; cdr3_nt: TGTGCCAGCAGCCCCAACTACGAGCAGTACTTC
d_call: .; j_call: TRBJ2-3; clone_size: few; v_call: TRBV5-4; cdr3_aa: CASSLTGDIRYFDTQYF; cdr3_nt: TGTGCCAGCAGCTTGACGGGGGACATCCGATACTTTGATACGCAGTATTTT
d_call: .; j_call: TRBJ1-6; clone_size: .; v_call: TRBV7-9; cdr3_aa: CASSLVTQGALHF; cdr3_nt: TGTGCCAGCAGCTTAGTAACTCAAGGGGCCCTCCACTTT
d_call: .; j_call: TRBJ2-1; clone_size: .; v_call: TRBV25-1; cdr3_aa: CASSGSSSYNEQFF; cdr3_nt: TGTGCCAGCAGTGGCAGTAGCTCCTACAATGAGCAGTTCTTC
d_call: .; j_call: TRBJ1-1; clone_size: few; v_call: TRBV18; cdr3_aa: CASSGRVDTEAFF; cdr3_nt: TGTGCCAGCTCAGGCAGGGTAGACACTGAAGCTTTCTTT